The T cell receptor (beta chain) under discussion was sequenced for a study of OX40 agonist ivuxolimab in advanced cancers. Study context: Prior checkpoint blockade (anti-PD-1, anti-PD-L1 or anti-CTLA-4) was permitted; under 50% had it.

Germline V CDR1 and CDR2: MNHEY, SVGAGI. The CDR3 is 14 residues long. V was trimmed by 4 bases and J by 8 bases, leaving 14 bases between them. The assay was immunoSEQ multiplex PCR, and TCRdb's table has in-frame clones only and misses some. The data contain fewer than 90,000 clones, about 88% of them singletons. With regard to this clone: The antigen remains unidentified.

Study results and caveats: Among T cells, CD8+ cells averaged more expanded clones than CD4+ cells.

The J gene is TRBJ1-4, the V gene TRBV6-5; D possibly corresponds to TRBD1 (5 bases). This receptor was identified in an adult with an advanced solid tumor such as melanoma, head and neck, liver or kidney cancer. The sequences come from CD4+ or CD8+ T cells sorted from blood, collected in a trial of the OX40 agonist ivuxolimab. This CDR3 reads CASSSSLQGEKLFF. CDR3 bases: TGTGCCAGCAGTTCCTCCCTTCAGGGCGAAAAACTGTTTTTT.